Sequencing of this T cell receptor (beta chain) was carried out in a study of blood T cell repertoires in COVID-19. Self-reported history from a screening survey and questionnaire set each donor's cohort. Two negative PCRs, clearance, or symptom resolution characterized the recovered Cohort 3 donors. Only in-frame clones appear in the TCRdb table, and some are missing; sequencing was by immunoSEQ multiplex PCR. The sample records about 130,000 clones, 75% to 90% being singletons. The CDR3 has 11 residues if both end residues are counted. CDR1 is MNHNS, CDR2 SASEGT, per germline. This clone occurred once. The limits of the CDR3 on the DNA are not certain, so only TCRdb's listed CDR3 is given.

This receptor was identified in a man aged 45-65 years who had recovered from COVID-19. The sequenced material came from PBMCs or T cells enriched from blood (not recorded which). J is TRBJ1-2 and V is TRBV6-1. The CDR3 sequence: CASSEWGEGTF.